The 18 T cell receptor beta chains listed next were all sequenced from one sample in a study of blood T cell repertoires in COVID-19. The method was immunoSEQ multiplex PCR; TCRdb's version includes in-frame clones alone and lacks a portion of them. Seen here are roughly 180,000 clones, around 86% observed once, and the top ten hold 0.99%. Material: peripheral blood. The receptor set was obtained from a man aged 18 to 35 with acute or convalescent COVID-19.

V and J are TRBV4-1 and TRBJ2-1; D uncertain. V gave up 0 bases and J gave up 2 bases, with 8 bases separating them. This CDR3 contains 15 residues. CDR1 is MGHRA, CDR2 YSYEKL, per germline. The CDR3 spells CASSQEPQTYNEQFF. CDR3 bases: TGCGCCAGCAGCCAAGAGCCACAGACCTACAATGAGCAGTTCTTC.

The chain joins TRBV29-1 to TRBJ1-1, with D unresolved. CDR1 and CDR2 (germline): SQVTM, ANQGSEA. CDR3 length: 13 residues. With 6 bases removed from V and 4 bases from J, the gap between germline ends came to 15 bases. The chain's CDR3 is CSVANRGTTEAFF. The CDR3 DNA reads as TGCAGCGTGGCCAACCGGGGAACCACTGAAGCTTTCTTT.

DNA of the CDR3: TGTGCCAGCAGCCAAACTAGGCGGCAAGAGACCCAGTACTTC. Translated, it gives CASSQTRRQETQYF. The J gene is TRBJ2-5, the V gene TRBV5-4, with a possible D match to TRBD2 (5 bases). The CDR3 consists of 14 residues. CDR1 and CDR2 (germline): SGHNT, YYREEE (reference sequence). V gave up 4 bases and J gave up 2 bases, with 12 bases separating them.

This clone appeared once. The rearrangement joins TRBV7-9 to TRBJ2-3, with 11 bases aligning to TRBD2. Germline trimming cut 6 bases from V and 5 bases from J; bases unmatched to any gene: 10. Germline V gene data show CDR1 as SEHNR and CDR2 as FQNEAQ (reference sequence). The CDR3 runs 16 residues. CDR3 in DNA: TGTGCCAGCAGACCGACTAGCGGGGCCCCCGGAGATACGCAGTATTTT. This encodes CASRPTSGAPGDTQYF.

The chain has TRBV28 and TRBJ1-1; D not resolved. CDR3 length: 15 amino acids. Per the germline V gene, CDR1 is MDHEN and CDR2 is SYDVKM. V was clipped by 1 base and J by 0 bases, with 9 bases between them. CDR3 DNA sequence: TGTGCCAGCAGTTTATATCGGGTAATGAACACTGAAGCTTTCTTT. Its protein product is CASSLYRVMNTEAFF.

The V and J genes are TRBV18 and TRBJ1-1; no firm D call. Per the germline V gene, CDR1 is KGHSH and CDR2 is LQKENI. Deletions cut 2 bases from V and 8 bases from J, with 12 bases between. CDR3 size: 13 residues. In DNA, the CDR3 is TGTGCCAGCTCACCAGCGGGCAGAGACGAAGCTTTCTTT. It is translated as CASSPAGRDEAFF.

The chain has TRBV4-1 and TRBJ2-3; 8 bases agree with TRBD1. Trimming took 4 bases from V and 2 from J; bases not matched to a gene: 8. The CDR3 extends over 16 amino acids. Germline CDR1 MGHRA, CDR2 YSYEKL. CDR3 region: CASSPRDRNLTDTQYF. The CDR3 DNA reads TGCGCCAGCAGCCCCCGGGACAGGAACCTCACAGATACGCAGTATTTT.

The chain joins TRBV12-5 to TRBJ2-5, with TRBD2 identical over 12 bases. The germline gives CDR1 LGHNT, CDR2 FRNRAP. The CDR3 has 18 residues. V lost 0 bases and J lost 1; bases outside the gene matches: 6. CDR3 nucleotides: TGTGCTAGTGGTTTGGTCCTGACTAGCGGGGGACCCCAAGAGACCCAGTACTTC. It specifies CASGLVLTSGGPQETQYF. The full variable domain, completed using reference TRBV12-5 and TRBJ2-5, is DARVTQTPRHKVTEMGQEVTMRCQPILGHNTVFWYRQTMMQGLELLAYFRNRAPLDDSGMPKDRFSAEMPDATLATLKIQPSEPRDSAVYFCASGLVLTSGGPQETQYFGPGTRLLVL.

The genes are TRBV2 and TRBJ1-1; 9 nucleotides align to TRBD1. Germline V gene sequence: CDR1 SNHLY, CDR2 FYNNEI. This CDR3 is 15 amino acids long. V shed 6 bases and J 5 bases; nucleotides not matched to a gene: 10. CDR3 in amino acids: CASSVTGTGRTEAFF. CDR3 DNA sequence: TGTGCCAGCAGCGTCACCGGGACAGGGCGAACTGAAGCTTTCTTT.

The J gene is TRBJ2-1, the V gene TRBV29-1, with D possibly being TRBD2 (5 bases). The germline V gene has CDR1 SQVTM and CDR2 ANQGSEA. The CDR3 has 16 residues. V lost 2 bases to trimming and J lost 2 bases, with 16 bases between them. The CDR3 sequence is CSVEIAGGSPYNEQFF. In DNA form, the CDR3 reads TGCAGCGTTGAAATCGCCGGAGGATCCCCCTACAATGAGCAGTTCTTC.

This clone has just a few counts. This chain joins TRBV11-2 and TRBJ2-1; possibly TRBD2 for D (5 bases). This CDR3 contains 14 residues. V lost 5 bases and J 6 bases, leaving 14 bases between the germline ends. The germline V gene has CDR1 SGHAT and CDR2 FQNNGV. CDR3 nucleotides: TGTGCCAGCAGCCAGGACCCCCGGGGCAATGAGCAGTTCTTC. The encoded protein is CASSQDPRGNEQFF.

The V gene is TRBV19, the J gene TRBJ1-2, with 7 positions matching TRBD1. This CDR3 has 14 amino acids. The germline gives CDR1 LNHDA, CDR2 SQIVND (reference sequence). V trimming: 4 bases; J trimming: 0 bases; junction bases outside the gene matches: 2. The CDR3 is CASSNQGANYGYTF. The CDR3, as DNA: TGTGCCAGTAGTAACCAGGGGGCTAACTATGGCTACACCTTC.

This CDR3 is CASRDGTSSSIIYNEQFF. Here the CDR3 DNA reads TGCGCCAGCAGGGACGGGACTAGCAGTTCTATTATTTACAATGAGCAGTTCTTC. The chain couples TRBV5-1 to TRBJ2-1; 9 positions match TRBD2. This CDR3 region has 18 residues. The V segment lost 5 bases and the J segment 4 bases; nucleotides outside the gene matches: 16. The germline V gene encodes CDR1 SGHRS and CDR2 YFSETQ. Full variable domain (remainder filled in from reference TRBV5-1 and TRBJ2-1): KAGVTQTPRYLIKTRGQQVTLSCSPISGHRSVSWYQQTPGQGLQFLFEYFSETQRNKGNFPGRFSGRQFSNSRSEMNVSTLELGDSALYLCASRDGTSSSIIYNEQFFGPGTRLTVL.

V and J are TRBV3-1 (or the pseudogene TRBV3-2) and TRBJ2-3; D is unresolved. V lost 4 bases and J lost 2, with 13 bases in between. This CDR3 has 15 amino acids. Germline CDR1 LGHDT, CDR2 YNNKEL (reference sequence). The CDR3 bases are TGTGCCAGCAGCCTATCCAGTCAACACACAGATACGCAGTATTTT. Its translation: CASSLSSQHTDTQYF.

This clone has just one count. V usage is TRBV10-3 and J usage is TRBJ1-6, with D maybe TRBD1 (6 bases). V was trimmed by 3 bases and J by 9 bases, leaving 12 bases between them. There are 14 residues in the CDR3. CDR1 and CDR2 (germline): ENHRY, SYGVKD. Here the CDR3 reads CAISDTGMGSPLHF. The DNA of the CDR3 is TGTGCCATCAGTGATACAGGGATGGGTTCACCCCTCCACTTT.

The V and J genes are TRBV18 and TRBJ2-5; D gene ambiguous. This CDR3 region has 12 residues. Germline CDR1 and CDR2: KGHSH and LQKENI. The V end was cut by 9 bases, the J end by 5 bases, with 13 bases between. The CDR3 coding sequence is TGTGCCAGTTCATCTGACATGGAGACCCAGTACTTC. Amino acid sequence: CASSSDMETQYF. The full variable domain, its missing parts supplied by reference TRBV18 and TRBJ2-5, is NAGVMQNPRHLVRRRGQEARLRCSPMKGHSHVYWYRQLPEEGLKFMVYLQKENIIDESGMPKERFSAEFPKEGPSILRIQQVVRGDSAAYFCASSSDMETQYFGPGTRLLVL.

This clone was seen once. The CDR3 loop reads CASSSPGDRGTDTQYF. For the CDR3, the DNA is TGTGCCAGCAGTTCGCCTGGTGACAGGGGCACAGATACGCAGTATTTT. The chain couples TRBV28 to TRBJ2-3, with 7 bases fitting TRBD1. Unmatched junction bases numbered 8, after V lost 4 bases and J lost 1 base. The CDR3 is 16 amino acids. Germline CDR1 MDHEN, CDR2 SYDVKM.

The chain combines TRBV27 with TRBJ2-5; TRBD2 matches 8 bases. The CDR3 contains 11 residues. V lost 6 bases, J lost 9 bases, and 3 bases stayed unmatched. Germline V lookup: CDR1 MNHEY, CDR2 SMNVEV (reference sequence). CDR3 sequence reads: CASSGGVAQYF. CDR3 nucleotides: TGTGCCAGCAGCGGGGGGGTGGCCCAGTACTTC.